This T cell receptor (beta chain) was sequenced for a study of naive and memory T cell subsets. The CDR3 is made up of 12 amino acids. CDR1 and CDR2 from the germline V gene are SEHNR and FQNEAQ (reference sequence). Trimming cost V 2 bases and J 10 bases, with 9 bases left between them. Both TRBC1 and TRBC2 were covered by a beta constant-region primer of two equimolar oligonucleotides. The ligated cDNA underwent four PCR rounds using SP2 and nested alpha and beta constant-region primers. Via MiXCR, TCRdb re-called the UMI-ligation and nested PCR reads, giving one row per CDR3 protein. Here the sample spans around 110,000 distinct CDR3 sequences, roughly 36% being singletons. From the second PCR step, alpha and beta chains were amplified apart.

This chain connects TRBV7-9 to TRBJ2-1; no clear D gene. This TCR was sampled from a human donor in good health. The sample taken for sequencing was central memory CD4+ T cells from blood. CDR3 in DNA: TGTGCCAGCAGCTTATCTAGTGAGGAGCAGTTCTTC. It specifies CASSLSSEEQFF.